The clone carrying this TCR beta chain was seen a few times. What it recognizes is unknown. This entry belongs to a study of regulatory T cells in long-lasting Graves disease. Study-level results: Investigators studied peripheral blood only, not thyroid tissue. TRBV28, TRBJ1-2 and TRBJ2-5 were segments that persistent disease favored.

As to time point: persistent/refractory GD, antithyroid drugs over 5 years with positive TRAb. Preparation of the TCR library used RNA extracted from PBMCs. Per the germline V gene, CDR1 is MDHEN and CDR2 is SYDVKM. The V segment lost 6 bases and the J segment 6 bases; nucleotides outside the gene matches: 10. This CDR3 spans 15 amino acids. Arm-PCR with iRepertoire HTBI primers amplified the CDR3 regions for these TCR beta libraries. Original data processing: The study identified 62 TRBV and some 15 TRBJ segments across samples. MiXCR, run by TCRdb on the multiplex PCR reads, gives a single entry per CDR3 protein. Clone size and V and J calls follow TCRdb, not the original study. The data hold around 460,000 distinct CDR3 sequences, with 20% to 25% observed a single time.

The source is a female donor with Graves disease. Sequenced material: peripheral blood mononuclear cells (PBMCs), taken when the disease was refractory, from a patient treated with antithyroid drugs. J is TRBJ2-2 and V is TRBV28; TRBD1 aligns across 7 bases. The CDR3 spells CASRSPQGRAGELFF. In nucleotides, the CDR3 is TGTGCCAGCAGATCCCCACAGGGGCGCGCCGGGGAGCTGTTTTTT.